The 6 T cell receptor beta chains listed next were all sequenced from one sample in a study of cytomegalovirus exposure and HLA in healthy donors. Primers included in the PCR were 60 Vbeta and 13 Jbeta primers. Clones were read by immunoSEQ multiplex PCR, and TCRdb kept only the in-frame ones, dropping some. Of 120,000 to 150,000 clones in the sample, about two thirds were seen once. The sample was PBMCs. Receptors were obtained from a man between 60 and 75 years old in good health and CMV-seronegative.

In this sample, this clone turned up a few times. V is TRBV9 and J is TRBJ2-2; 8 bases are shared with TRBD2. Germline trimming cut 0 bases from V and 1 base from J; bases unmatched to any gene: 2. Germline V gives CDR1 SGDLS, CDR2 YYNGEE. This CDR3 contains 16 residues. CDR3 DNA sequence: TGTGCCAGCAGCGTAGATACTAGCGGGAACACCGGGGAGCTGTTTTTT. Translated, it gives CASSVDTSGNTGELFF. Together with reference TRBV9 and TRBJ2-2, the CDR3 gives the full variable domain: DSGVTQTPKHLITATGQRVTLRCSPRSGDLSVYWYQQSLDQGLQFLIQYYNGEERAKGNILERFSAQQFPDLHSELNLSSLELGDSALYFCASSVDTSGNTGELFFGEGSRLTVL.

This clone has more than one count but fewer than ten. The V and J genes are TRBV30 and TRBJ2-1; the D gene is possibly TRBD2 (6 bases). The CDR3 covers 14 residues. The V end was cut by 8 bases, the J end by 0 bases, with 14 bases between. Germline lookup yields CDR1 GTSNPN and CDR2 SVGIG (reference sequence). The CDR3 sequence is CALASGRSYNEQFF. In nucleotides, the CDR3 is TGTGCCCTAGCGAGCGGACGCTCCTACAATGAGCAGTTCTTC.

The V call is TRBV5-1, the J call TRBJ2-1, with TRBD2 matching over 7 bases. In germline, CDR1 is SGHRS, CDR2 YFSETQ. The trim removed 0 bases at V and 0 bases at J, leaving 6 bases unmatched. The CDR3 runs to 17 residues. CDR3 coding DNA: TGCGCCAGCAGCTTGGAGCCTAGCGGAAGCTCCTACAATGAGCAGTTCTTC. It yields the protein CASSLEPSGSSYNEQFF.

This rearrangement joins TRBV7-9 to TRBJ2-1, with 11 positions matching TRBD1. V lost 3 bases to trimming and J lost 7 bases; unmatched junction nucleotides: 2. Germline CDR1 and CDR2: SEHNR and FQNEAQ (reference sequence). The CDR3 is 14 amino acids. This chain's CDR3 is CASSFGTGGNEQFF. The DNA for the CDR3 is TGTGCCAGCAGCTTCGGGACAGGGGGAAATGAGCAGTTCTTC. The full variable domain, in which reference TRBV7-9 and TRBJ2-1 provide the parts outside the CDR3, is DTGVSQNPRHKITKRGQNVTFRCDPISEHNRLYWYRQTLGQGPEFLTYFQNEAQLEKSRLLSDRFSAERPKGSFSTLEIQRTEQGDSAMYLCASSFGTGGNEQFFGPGTRLTVL.

This clone was counted only a few times. V usage is TRBV27 and J usage is TRBJ2-3, with a tentative D call TRBD2 (6 bases). Germline V gene lookup returns CDR1 MNHEY and CDR2 SMNVEV (reference sequence). This CDR3 comprises 14 residues. V lost 9 bases to trimming and J lost 0 bases, with 13 bases between them. The CDR3 loop is CASKSGYSTDTQYF. The CDR3 DNA sequence: TGTGCCAGTAAGAGCGGGTATAGCACAGATACGCAGTATTTT.

This clone was found once. The V and J genes are TRBV28 and TRBJ1-1; no clear D gene. This CDR3 comprises 15 residues. V dropped 2 bases and J dropped 1 base, with 11 bases sitting between them. Germline CDR1 and CDR2: MDHEN and SYDVKM. The CDR3 coding sequence is TGTGCCAGCAGTTTAGCGGCGGCTCCGAACACTGAAGCTTTCTTT. Its translation is CASSLAAAPNTEAFF.